The 9 T cell receptor beta chains presented below share a single source sample, sequenced in a study of T cell repertoires in cytomegalovirus infection. TCRdb reprocessed the reads with MiXCR, giving one entry per CDR3 protein. The table includes roughly 920,000 distinct CDR3 sequences, approximately 31% detected once. Their cognate antigens are unknown. The sequencing here drew on cultured CD8+ T cells from PBMCs, taken from culture after CMV antigen stimulation. These receptors all come from a human donor in good health (CMV status not recorded). Some clones in this sample may be carry-over from other donors' samples.

The chain links TRBV12-3 or TRBV12-4 to TRBJ1-4; the D is unclear. V was shortened by 5 bases and J by 7 bases, with 17 bases between the two germline ends. CDR3 size: 15 residues. In DNA, the CDR3 is TGTGCCAGCAGTCCTAGTGGGTCCTTGGGTGAAAAACTGTTTTTT. It translates to CASSPSGSLGEKLFF.

The chain employs TRBV6-6 and TRBJ1-5; D uncertain. The CDR3 loop spans 14 amino acids. The germline V gene has CDR1 MNHNY and CDR2 SVGAGI (reference sequence). V lost 1 base to trimming and J lost 5 bases, with 9 bases between them. CDR3 in amino acids: CASSYYRSDQPQHF. The CDR3 DNA sequence: TGTGCCAGCAGTTACTACCGCAGCGATCAGCCCCAGCATTTT.

This clonotype appeared once. The chain has TRBV6-2 or TRBV6-3 and TRBJ1-1; D gene ambiguous. The CDR3 spans 14 residues. CDR1 MNHEY and CDR2 SVGEGT come from the germline V gene. Deletions cut 6 bases from V and 5 bases from J, with 16 bases between. The CDR3 protein is CASSFGPLGTEAFF. The CDR3 bases are TGTGCCAGCAGCTTCGGGCCCTTGGGGACTGAAGCTTTCTTT.

This clonotype was seen ten or more times. The chain carries TRBV7-2 and TRBJ2-7; 10 positions agree with TRBD2. Per the germline V gene, CDR1 is SGHTA and CDR2 is FQGNSA. With V trimmed by 3 bases and J by 2 bases, 4 bases remained unmatched. This CDR3 is 15 amino acids long. The DNA of the CDR3 is TGTGCCAGCAGCTTCTTAGCGGGGGGAGCCTACGAGCAGTACTTC. It encodes CASSFLAGGAYEQYF.

In this sample, this clonotype turned up a few times. The chain joins TRBV27 to TRBJ2-7, with 8 bases fitting TRBD1. The CDR3 is 15 residues long. V was pared by 5 bases and J by 2 bases, with 8 bases of the junction left unmatched. The germline V gene encodes CDR1 MNHEY and CDR2 SMNVEV (reference sequence). The CDR3 DNA sequence: TGTGCCAGCAGTCGACGGGGACAGGATGCCTACGAGCAGTACTTC. It translates to CASSRRGQDAYEQYF.

This clonotype came up once. The chain employs TRBV4-1 and TRBJ1-1, with D hard to call. V lost 3 bases to trimming and J lost 4 bases, with 12 bases between them. The CDR3 contains 14 residues. Germline CDR1 and CDR2: MGHRA and YSYEKL. The CDR3 reads CASSHRGYATEAFF. The DNA of the CDR3 is TGCGCCAGCAGCCACCGAGGGTATGCCACTGAAGCTTTCTTT.

The chain links TRBV6-2 or TRBV6-3 to TRBJ2-5; 8 bases match TRBD1. The V segment lost 8 bases and the J segment 3 bases; nucleotides outside the gene matches: 8. Germline assignment: CDR1 MNHEY and CDR2 SVGEGT. The CDR3 runs to 14 residues. In nucleotides, the CDR3 is TGTGCCAGCGCCCAGGGGGCGGGAAAAGAGACCCAGTACTTC. It codes for CASAQGAGKETQYF.

This clonotype was counted only a few times. The genes are TRBV6-6 and TRBJ2-7, with D possibly TRBD1 on 6 matching bases. This CDR3 region has 14 residues. The V end was cut by 6 bases, the J end by 0 bases, with 12 bases between. Germline lookup yields CDR1 MNHNY and CDR2 SVGAGI (reference sequence). In DNA form, the CDR3 reads TGTGCCAGCAGGGACAGAATCCGCTCCTACGAGCAGTACGTC. Protein: CASRDRIRSYEQYV.

The rearrangement links TRBV28 to TRBJ1-5; a possible D gene is TRBD1 (6 bases). The CDR3 spans 14 residues. In germline, CDR1 is MDHEN, CDR2 SYDVKM. V shed 2 bases and J shed 5 bases, with 10 bases lying between them. This CDR3 is CASSLHGGDQPQHF. Here the CDR3 DNA reads TGTGCCAGCAGTTTACATGGGGGCGATCAGCCCCAGCATTTT.